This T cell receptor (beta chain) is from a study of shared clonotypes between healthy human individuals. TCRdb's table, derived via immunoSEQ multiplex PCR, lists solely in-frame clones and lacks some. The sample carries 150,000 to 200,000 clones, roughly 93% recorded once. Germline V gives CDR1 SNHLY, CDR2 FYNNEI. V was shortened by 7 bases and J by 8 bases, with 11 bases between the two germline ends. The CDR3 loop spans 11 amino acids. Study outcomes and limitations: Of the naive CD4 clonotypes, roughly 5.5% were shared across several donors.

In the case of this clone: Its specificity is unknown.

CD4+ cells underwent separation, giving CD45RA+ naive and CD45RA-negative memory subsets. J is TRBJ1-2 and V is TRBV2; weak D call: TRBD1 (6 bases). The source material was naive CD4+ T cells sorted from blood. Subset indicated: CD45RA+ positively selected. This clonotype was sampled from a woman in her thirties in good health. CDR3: CASMGARGYTF. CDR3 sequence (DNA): TGTGCCAGCATGGGGGCACGGGGCTACACCTTC.